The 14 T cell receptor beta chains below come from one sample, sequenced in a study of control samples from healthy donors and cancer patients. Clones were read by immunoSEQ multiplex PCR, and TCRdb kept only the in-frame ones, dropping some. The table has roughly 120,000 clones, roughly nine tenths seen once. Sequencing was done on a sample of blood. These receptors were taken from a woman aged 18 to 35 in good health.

CDR3 sequence reads: CASSPPTGRERYTEAFF. CDR3 nucleotides: TGTGCCAGCTCACCTCCAACTGGGAGGGAGCGGTACACTGAAGCTTTCTTT. The chain carries TRBV18 and TRBJ1-1; no clear D gene. V was pared by 3 bases and J by 3 bases, with 20 bases between. CDR3 size: 17 residues. CDR1 is KGHSH, CDR2 LQKENI, per germline.

CDR3 coding DNA: TGTGCCACCATATATAGTAGAGGGAAGGGCAATCAGCCCCAGCATTTT. Its protein product is CATIYSRGKGNQPQHF. The chain carries TRBV24-1 and TRBJ1-5, with D uncertain. Germline CDR1 KGHDR, CDR2 SFDVKD. Trimming pared 8 bases from V and 2 bases from J, leaving 18 bases between. CDR3 length equals 16 residues.

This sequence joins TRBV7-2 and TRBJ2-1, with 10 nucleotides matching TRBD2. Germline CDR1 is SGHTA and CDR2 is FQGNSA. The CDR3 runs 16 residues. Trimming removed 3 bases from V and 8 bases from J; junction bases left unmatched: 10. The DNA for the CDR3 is TGTGCCAGCAGCTTGGGCCTTAGCGGGAGGTTCCATGAGCAGTTCTTC. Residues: CASSLGLSGRFHEQFF.

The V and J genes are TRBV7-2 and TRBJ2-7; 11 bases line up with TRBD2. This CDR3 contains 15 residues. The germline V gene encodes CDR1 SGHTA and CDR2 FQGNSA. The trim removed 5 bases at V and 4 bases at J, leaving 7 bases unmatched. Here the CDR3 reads CASSRLAGGGYEQYF. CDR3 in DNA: TGTGCCAGCAGCCGGCTAGCGGGAGGAGGGTACGAGCAGTACTTC.

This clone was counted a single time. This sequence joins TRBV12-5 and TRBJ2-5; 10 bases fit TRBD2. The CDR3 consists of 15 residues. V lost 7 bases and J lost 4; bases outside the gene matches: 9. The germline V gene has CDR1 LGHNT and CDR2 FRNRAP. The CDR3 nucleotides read TGTGCTAGTGCCTTAGCTAGCGGGGGATCAGAGACCCAGTACTTC. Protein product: CASALASGGSETQYF. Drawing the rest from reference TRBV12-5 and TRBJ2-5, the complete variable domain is DARVTQTPRHKVTEMGQEVTMRCQPILGHNTVFWYRQTMMQGLELLAYFRNRAPLDDSGMPKDRFSAEMPDATLATLKIQPSEPRDSAVYFCASALASGGSETQYFGPGTRLLVL.

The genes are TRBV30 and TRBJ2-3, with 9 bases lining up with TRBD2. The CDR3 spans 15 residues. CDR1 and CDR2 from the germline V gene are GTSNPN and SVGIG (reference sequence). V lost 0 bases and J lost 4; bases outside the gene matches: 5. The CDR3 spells CAWSVGSGGPDTQYF. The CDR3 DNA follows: TGTGCCTGGAGTGTAGGTAGCGGGGGACCAGATACGCAGTATTTT.

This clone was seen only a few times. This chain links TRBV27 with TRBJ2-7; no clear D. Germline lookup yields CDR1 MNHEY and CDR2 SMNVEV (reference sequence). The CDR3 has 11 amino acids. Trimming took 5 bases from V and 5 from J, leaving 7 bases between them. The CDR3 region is CASSAFDEQYF. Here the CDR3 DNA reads TGTGCCAGCAGTGCCTTTGACGAGCAGTACTTC.

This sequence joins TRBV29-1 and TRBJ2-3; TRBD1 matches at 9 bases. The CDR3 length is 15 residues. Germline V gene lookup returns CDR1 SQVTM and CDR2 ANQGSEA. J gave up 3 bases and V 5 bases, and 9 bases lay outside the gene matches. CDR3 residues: CSVPWTGDNTDTQYF. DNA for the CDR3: TGCAGCGTTCCTTGGACAGGGGATAATACAGATACGCAGTATTTT.

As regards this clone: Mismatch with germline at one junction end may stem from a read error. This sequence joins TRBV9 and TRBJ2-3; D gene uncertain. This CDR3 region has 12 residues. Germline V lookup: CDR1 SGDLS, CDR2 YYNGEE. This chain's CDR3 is CASSVGTATQYF. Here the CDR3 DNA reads TGTGCCAGCAGCGTAGGCACAGCTACGCAGTATTTT. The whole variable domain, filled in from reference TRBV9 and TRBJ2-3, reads DSGVTQTPKHLITATGQRVTLRCSPRSGDLSVYWYQQSLDQGLQFLIQYYNGEERAKGNILERFSAQQFPDLHSELNLSSLELGDSALYFCASSVGTATQYFGPGTRLTVL.

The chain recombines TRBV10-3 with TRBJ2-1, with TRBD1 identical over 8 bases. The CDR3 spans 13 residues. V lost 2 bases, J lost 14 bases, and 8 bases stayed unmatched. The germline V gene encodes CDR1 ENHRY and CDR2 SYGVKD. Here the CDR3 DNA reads TGTGCCATCAGTGAGCTCGGCGGACAGGGCGAGTTCTTC. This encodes CAISELGGQGEFF.

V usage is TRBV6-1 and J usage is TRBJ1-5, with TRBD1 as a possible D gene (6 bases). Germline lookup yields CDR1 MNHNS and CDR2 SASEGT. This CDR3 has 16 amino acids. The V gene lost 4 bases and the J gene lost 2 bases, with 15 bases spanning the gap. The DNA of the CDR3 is TGTGCCAGCAGTGGGTACAGGGTGGACGGCAATCAGCCCCAGCATTTT. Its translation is CASSGYRVDGNQPQHF.

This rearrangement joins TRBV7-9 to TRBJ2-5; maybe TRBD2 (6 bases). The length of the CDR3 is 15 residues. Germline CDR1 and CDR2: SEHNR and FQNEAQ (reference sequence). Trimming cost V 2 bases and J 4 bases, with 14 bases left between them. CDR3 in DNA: TGTGCCAGCAGCTTATCAGTGGGAGGAAGAGAGACCCAGTACTTC. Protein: CASSLSVGGRETQYF. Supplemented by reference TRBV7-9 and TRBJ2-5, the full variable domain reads DTGVSQNPRHKITKRGQNVTFRCDPISEHNRLYWYRQTLGQGPEFLTYFQNEAQLEKSRLLSDRFSAERPKGSFSTLEIQRTEQGDSAMYLCASSLSVGGRETQYFGPGTRLLVL.

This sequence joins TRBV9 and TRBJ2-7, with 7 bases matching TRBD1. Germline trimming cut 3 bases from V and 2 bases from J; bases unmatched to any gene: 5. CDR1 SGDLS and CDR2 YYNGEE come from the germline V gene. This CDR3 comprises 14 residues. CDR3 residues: CASSAGTEAYEQYF. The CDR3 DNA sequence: TGTGCCAGCAGCGCCGGGACAGAGGCCTACGAGCAGTACTTC.

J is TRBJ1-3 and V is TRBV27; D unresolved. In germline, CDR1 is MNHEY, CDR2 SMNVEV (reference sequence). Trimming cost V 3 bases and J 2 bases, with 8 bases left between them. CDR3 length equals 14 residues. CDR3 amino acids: CASSLNIAGNTIYF. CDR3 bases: TGTGCCAGCAGTTTGAACATAGCTGGAAACACCATATATTTT.